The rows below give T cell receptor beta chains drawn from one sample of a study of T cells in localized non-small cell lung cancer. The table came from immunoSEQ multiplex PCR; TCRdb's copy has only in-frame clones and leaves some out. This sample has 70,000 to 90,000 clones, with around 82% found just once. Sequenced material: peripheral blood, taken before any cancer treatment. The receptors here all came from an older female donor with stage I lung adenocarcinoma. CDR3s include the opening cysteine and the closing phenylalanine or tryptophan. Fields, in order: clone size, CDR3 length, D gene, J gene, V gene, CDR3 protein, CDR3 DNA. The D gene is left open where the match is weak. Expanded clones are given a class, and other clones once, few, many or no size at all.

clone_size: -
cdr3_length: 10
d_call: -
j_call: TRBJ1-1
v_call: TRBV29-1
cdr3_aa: CSVGPTEAFF
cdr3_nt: TGCAGCGTTGGCCCAACTGAAGCTTTCTTT

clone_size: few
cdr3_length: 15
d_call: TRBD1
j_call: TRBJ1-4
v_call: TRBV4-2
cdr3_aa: CASSQEQQGDEKLFF
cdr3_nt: TGTGCCAGCAGCCAAGAACAACAGGGGGATGAAAAACTGTTTTTT

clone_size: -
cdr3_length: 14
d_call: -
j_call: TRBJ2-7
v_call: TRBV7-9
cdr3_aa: CASSPEGSTYEQYF
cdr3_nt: TGTGCCAGCAGCCCAGAGGGCAGCACCTACGAGCAGTACTTC

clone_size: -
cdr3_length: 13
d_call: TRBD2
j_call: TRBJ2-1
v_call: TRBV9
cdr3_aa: CASSVRAGDEQFF
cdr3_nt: TGTGCCAGCAGCGTAAGAGCGGGAGATGAGCAGTTCTTC

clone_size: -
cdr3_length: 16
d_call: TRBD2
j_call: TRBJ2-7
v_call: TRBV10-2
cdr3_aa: CASSEWLAALENEQYF
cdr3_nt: TGCGCCAGCAGTGAGTGGCTAGCGGCCCTTGAAAACGAGCAGTACTTC

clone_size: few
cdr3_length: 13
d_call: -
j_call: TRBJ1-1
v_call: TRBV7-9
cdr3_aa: CASSLEDGREAFF
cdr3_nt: TGTGCCAGCAGCTTAGAAGATGGCAGGGAAGCTTTCTTT

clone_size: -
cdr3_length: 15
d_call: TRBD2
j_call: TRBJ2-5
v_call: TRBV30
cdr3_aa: CAWSRGLAGIETQYF
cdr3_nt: TGTGCCTGGAGTAGGGGACTAGCGGGAATCGAGACCCAGTACTTC

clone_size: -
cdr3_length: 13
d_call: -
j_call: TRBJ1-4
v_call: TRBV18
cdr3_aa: CASSLTVDEKLFF
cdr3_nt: TGTGCCAGCTCACTCACAGTAGATGAAAAACTGTTTTTT

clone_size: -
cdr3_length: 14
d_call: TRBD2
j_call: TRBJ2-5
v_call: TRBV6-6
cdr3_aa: CASSYLRGDETQYF
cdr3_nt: TGTGCCAGCAGTTACCTTCGGGGGGACGAGACCCAGTACTTC

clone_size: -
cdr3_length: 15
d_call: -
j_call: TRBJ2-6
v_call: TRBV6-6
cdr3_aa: CASRQTLSGANVLTF
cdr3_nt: TGTGCCAGCAGACAGACCCTCTCTGGGGCCAACGTCCTGACTTTC

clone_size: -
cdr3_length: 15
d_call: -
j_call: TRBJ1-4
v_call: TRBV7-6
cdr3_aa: CASSLGLGRDEKLFF
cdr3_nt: TGTGCCAGCAGCTTAGGTCTAGGGCGCGATGAAAAACTGTTTTTT

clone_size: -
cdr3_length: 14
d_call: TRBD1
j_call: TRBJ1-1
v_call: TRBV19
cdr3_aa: CASSLTGVNTEAFF
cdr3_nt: TGTGCCAGTAGCCTTACAGGGGTGAACACTGAAGCTTTCTTT

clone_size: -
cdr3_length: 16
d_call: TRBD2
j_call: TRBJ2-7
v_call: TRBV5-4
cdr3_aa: CASSLGGRDPSYEQYF
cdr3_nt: TGTGCCAGCAGCTTAGGAGGGAGGGACCCATCCTACGAGCAGTACTTC

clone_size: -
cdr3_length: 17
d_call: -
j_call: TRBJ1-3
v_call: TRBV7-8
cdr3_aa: CASSPRVRKASGNTIYF
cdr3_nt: TGTGCCAGCAGCCCGCGGGTCCGAAAAGCTTCTGGAAACACCATATATTTT

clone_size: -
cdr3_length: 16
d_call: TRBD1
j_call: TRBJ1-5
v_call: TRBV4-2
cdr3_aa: CASSQINRGLDQPQHF
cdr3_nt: TGTGCCAGCAGCCAAATAAACAGGGGGCTAGATCAGCCCCAGCATTTT

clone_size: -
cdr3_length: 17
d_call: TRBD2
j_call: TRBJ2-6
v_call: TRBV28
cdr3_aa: CASGTSGIPWGANVLTF
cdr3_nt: TGTGCCAGTGGGACTAGCGGGATCCCCTGGGGGGCCAACGTCCTGACTTTC

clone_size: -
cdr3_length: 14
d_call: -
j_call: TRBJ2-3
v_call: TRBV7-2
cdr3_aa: CASSLDGSSDTQYF
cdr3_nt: TGTGCCAGCAGCTTAGATGGGAGCTCAGATACGCAGTATTTT

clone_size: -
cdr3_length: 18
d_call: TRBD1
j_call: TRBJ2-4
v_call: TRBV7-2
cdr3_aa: CASSPRRRLGQGRNIQYF
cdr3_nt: TGTGCCAGCAGCCCTAGGCGCCGATTGGGACAGGGCCGAAACATTCAGTACTTC

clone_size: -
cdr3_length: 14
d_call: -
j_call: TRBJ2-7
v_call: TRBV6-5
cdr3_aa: CASSYSGETFGQYF
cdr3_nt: TGTGCCAGCAGTTACTCGGGTGAAACCTTCGGGCAGTACTTC

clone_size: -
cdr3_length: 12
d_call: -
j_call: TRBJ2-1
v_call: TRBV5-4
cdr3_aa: CASSLTRNEQFF
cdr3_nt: TGTGCCAGCAGCTTGACCAGGAATGAGCAGTTCTTC

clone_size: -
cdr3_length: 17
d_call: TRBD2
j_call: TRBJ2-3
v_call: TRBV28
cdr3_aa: CASSLAVGLAGTDTQYF
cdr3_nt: TGTGCCAGCAGTTTGGCAGTGGGACTAGCGGGCACAGATACGCAGTATTTT

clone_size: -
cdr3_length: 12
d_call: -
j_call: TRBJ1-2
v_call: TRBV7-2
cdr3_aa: CASSLRTGGYTF
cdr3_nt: TGTGCCAGCAGCCTTCGGACGGGAGGCTACACCTTC

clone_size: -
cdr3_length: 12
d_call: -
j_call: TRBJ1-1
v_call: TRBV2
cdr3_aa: CASSGLYREAFF
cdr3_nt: TGTGCCAGCAGTGGACTATACAGGGAAGCTTTCTTT

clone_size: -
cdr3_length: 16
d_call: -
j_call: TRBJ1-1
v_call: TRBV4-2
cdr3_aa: CASSQDVTAMNTEAFF
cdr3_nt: TGTGCCAGCAGCCAAGATGTAACGGCCATGAACACTGAAGCTTTCTTT